This T cell receptor (beta chain) came from a study of T cell responses to AZD1222 COVID-19 vaccine. Regarding the study as a whole: Scientists sampled the repertoires only once the peak T cell response had passed. At baseline, just 5 or 6 AZD1222 recipients tested seropositive.

About this clone: The antigen is not known.

V was cut by 5 bases and J by 10 bases, with 11 bases left in between. Germline V gene sequence: CDR1 LNHDA, CDR2 SQIVND (reference sequence). The CDR3 runs 11 residues. Using immunoSEQ multiplex PCR, the repertoire was profiled, and TCRdb retains in-frame clones only, with some absent. This repertoire shows roughly 110,000 clones, roughly 88% found once; its top ten account for about 5%. This chain joins TRBV19 and TRBJ1-1; the D gene is possibly TRBD1 (5 bases). The sample in question was peripheral blood, obtained on day 0 of AZD1222 vaccination. The receptor's source is an adult in good health. CDR3 in DNA: TGTGCCAGTAGTGACAGAATGGCAGCTTTCTTT. Its translation is CASSDRMAAFF.